This T cell receptor (beta chain) was observed in a study of blood T cell repertoires in COVID-19. Looking at the study overall: In each case, the material was cDNA or gDNA derived from T cells, B-cell-depleted T cells, or PBMCs.

The CDR3 totals 15 residues. Trimming at V came to 2 bases and at J to 4 bases, leaving 6 bases not matched to a gene. Germline lookup yields CDR1 MNHEY and CDR2 SMNVEV (reference sequence). This clone was picked up a small number of times. The data were produced by immunoSEQ multiplex PCR, yet TCRdb's version contains in-frame clones alone and is incomplete. The sample shows 180,000 or so clones, approximately 80% of them seen only once. Participants were aged roughly 18 to 89 years, lived in 24 US areas, and enrolled virtually. The chain combines TRBV27 with TRBJ1-2; 8 positions match TRBD1. The sequence came from a man aged 50 to 60 who had recovered from COVID-19. The sequenced sample consisted of PBMCs or T cells enriched from blood (not recorded which). The CDR3 DNA follows: TGTGCCAGCAGTTTACAGGGGGCCCGCGGCTATGGCTACACCTTC. As protein: CASSLQGARGYGYTF.